The sequence of this T cell receptor beta chain was determined in a study of shared clonotypes between healthy human individuals. This table comes from immunoSEQ multiplex PCR, and its TCRdb copy is limited to in-frame clones, with some not included. This sample carries millions of clones, 85% to 95% of them seen once, and the ten largest clones take more than 1.5%. A word on this clone: The antigen is undetermined.

V was clipped by 4 bases and J by 4 bases, with 15 bases between them. Germline values: CDR1 SGHRS, CDR2 YFSETQ. CDR3 length: 14 amino acids. Terminally differentiated effector memory CD45RA+ cells were excluded from the naive CD8 cells, which were CD45RO-negative and positively selected for CCR7. Adult Caucasians living in Nashville, Tennessee made up all of the donors. Overall study findings and caveats: Among four donors, roughly 5% of naive CD4 clonotypes were found in common.

This sequence originates from a man aged 18 to 30 in good health. Some clones in this sample may be carry-over from other donors' samples. Source material: naive CD8+ T cells from PBMCs. The gene calls are TRBV5-1 and TRBJ2-7; weak D call: TRBD1 (5 bases). The CDR3 loop reads CASSEDMPGYEQYF. CDR3 bases: TGCGCCAGCAGCGAGGACATGCCTGGGTACGAGCAGTACTTC.